The 28 T cell receptor delta chains listed next were all sequenced from one sample in a study of γδ T cells in repeated Plasmodium falciparum infection. TCRdb re-called clones from the multiplex PCR reads via CATT. This sample has 50,000 or so delta-chain clones, with approximately 1.5% found just once. Flow sorting of PBMC yielded separate Vgamma9/Vdelta2+ and Vdelta2-negative gammadelta T cell populations for bulk repertoire analysis. The sequencing input was gamma-delta T cells from blood. All receptors derive from a pool of human donors (malaria-infected and uninfected, not separated).

This clone appeared a few times. A much larger clone lies a single base off, so this may be a read error. No DNA is shown, since the ends of the CDR3 on it are uncertain; the CDR3 is the one TCRdb lists. With the J gene uncalled, the V gene is TRDV1; the table's D gene call, TRDD3, was not cross checked with the DNA. Germline assignment: CDR1 TSWWSYY and CDR2 QGS. The CDR3 length equals 20 residues, ends included. The chain's CDR3 is CALWEGWPTQGYMETDKLIF.

Details on this clone: The protein recorded in TCRdb matches a much larger clone and deviates from this DNA's translation at residue 16, suggesting a read error; the protein here is obtained by translating the DNA. The chain recombines TRDV1 with TRDJ1; a possible D gene is TRDD3 (6 bases). The J gene was not available in TCRdb and was assigned here by matching the DNA to germline segments. CDR3 length: 19 amino acids. Germline lookup yields CDR1 TSWWSYY and CDR2 QGS. CDR3 region: CALGAILSLRRGTGDRLIF. CDR3 DNA: TGTGCTCTTGGGGCGATCCTCAGCCTGCGCCGGGGGACGGGCGATAGACTCATCTTT.

About this clone: A far larger clone is a single base away, which makes a read error likely. Within the sample, other DNA sequences also encode this same CDR3. The chain joins TRDV1 to TRDJ2; perhaps TRDD3 as D (6 bases). The J gene is not listed in TCRdb, so it was assigned here from a DNA match to germline. Germline assignment: CDR1 TSWWSYY and CDR2 QGS. The V and J ends lost 6 bases and 2 bases respectively, with 25 bases between them. The CDR3 spans 19 residues. The CDR3 bases are TGTGCTCTTGGAGCCCCATTCCCCTTTTGGGGGGGGTTGACAGCACAACTCTTCTTT. This gives the protein CALGAPFPFWGGLTAQLFF.

This clone was counted a few times. Translating this DNA gives a protein that differs at residue 14 from the TCRdb one, which belongs to a much larger clone; a read error is likely, and the protein shown is this translation. This rearrangement joins TRDV1 to TRDJ1; 9 bases map to TRDD3. V lost 0 bases to trimming and J lost 0 bases; unmatched junction nucleotides: 17. Germline V lookup: CDR1 TSWWSYY, CDR2 QGS. This CDR3 is built from 21 residues. The CDR3 DNA reads as TGTGCTCTTGGGGAACTAGTTGCAAGGTGGGGGATAGATTGGTACACCGATAAACTCATCTTT. This encodes CALGELVARWGIDWYTDKLIF.

This clone was counted between two and nine times. A single base is all that separates this from a far larger clone, so a read error is likely. The V gene call reads TRDV3; no J gene was called; TRDD3 is taken as the D call from the table, unchecked against the DNA. This CDR3 spans 17 amino acids. Germline V gene sequence: CDR1 TVYSNPD, CDR2 GDNSRS (reference sequence). For the CDR3, the DNA is TGTGCCTCCCGCCCATTCCCACAGGGGACTCATGGAGGGAAACTCATCTTC. Translated, it gives CASRPFPQGTHGGKLIF.

This clone was counted at least ten times. A much more abundant neighbour one base away suggests this may be a read error. The sample contains more than one DNA sequence encoding this CDR3. CDR3 loop: CALGEHILTRDYMYTDKLIF. The CDR3 DNA reads TGTGCTCTTGGGGAACATATACTAACCCGTGATTATATGTACACCGATAAACTCATCTTT. The chain carries TRDV1 and TRDJ1, with no clear D. From germline, CDR1 is TSWWSYY and CDR2 QGS. The CDR3 covers 20 residues. The V and J ends lost 1 base and 0 bases respectively, with 24 bases between them.

Regarding this clone: TCRdb's entry gives the protein of a much larger clone, which mismatches this DNA's translation at residue 8, likely from a read error; the protein reported here is translated from the DNA. The chain combines TRDV2 with TRDJ1, with a possible D match to TRDD3 (5 bases). TCRdb offers no J gene call, so here the DNA was matched to germline to obtain one. The CDR3 runs to 15 residues. The V end was cut by 4 bases, the J end by 1 base, with 15 bases between. The germline CDR1 and CDR2 sequences are GEAIGNYY and EKD. The CDR3 sequence: CACESGEVSTDKLIF. The CDR3 DNA is TGTGCCTGTGAGTCCGGGGAAGTTTCCACCGATAAACTCATCTTT.

The sample holds a few counts of this clone. The junction departs from germline at one end; a sequencing error may be responsible. The V gene is TRAV29/DV5, the J gene TRDJ1, with 11 bases matching TRDD3. The J gene is absent in TCRdb and was assigned here via DNA matching to germline. The CDR3 runs to 16 residues. Germline-derived CDR1 and CDR2 are NSMFDY and ISSIKDK. The CDR3: CAATTGWGIHTDKLIF. The CDR3 nucleotides read TGTGCGGCAACGACGGGCTGGGGGATACACACCGATAAACTCATCTTT.

This clone was recorded many times. This DNA's translation differs at residue 17 from TCRdb's protein, which comes from a much larger clone; a read error is likely, and the protein shown is translated from the DNA. No J gene was called, and the V gene is TRDV2; the table's D call TRDD3 went unverified against the DNA. The CDR3 extends over 19 amino acids. The germline CDR1 and CDR2 sequences are GEAIGNYY and EKD. The CDR3 reads CACDTVIQLGVRHTDKPIF. CDR3 DNA sequence: TGTGCCTGTGACACCGTTATCCAACTGGGGGTTCGGCACACCGATAAACCCATCTTT.

Worth noting for this clone: This DNA's translation and the protein TCRdb lists, from a much larger clone, do not match at residue 8, likely due to a read error; the protein shown is translated from the DNA. V is TRDV2 and J is TRDJ3; 8 nucleotides agree with TRDD3. TCRdb lists no J gene, so it was determined here by aligning the DNA to germline. The CDR3 length is 16 residues. The V and J ends lost 3 bases and 9 bases, in that order; junction bases with no gene match: 9. The germline V gene encodes CDR1 GEAIGNYY and CDR2 EKD. This CDR3 reads CACDELGGLGTRQMFF. The CDR3 DNA reads as TGTGCCTGTGACGAACTGGGGGGACTCGGCACCCGACAGATGTTTTTC.

Comment on this clone: The likely explanation is a read error, given a far larger clone one base away. This sample also contains other DNA sequences that code for the same CDR3. The chain has TRDV2 and TRDJ3; TRDD3 aligns across 8 bases. Here the J gene was assigned by germline matching of the DNA, as TCRdb has none. With 4 bases clipped from V and 2 bases from J, the junction kept 6 bases outside the gene matches. Looked up from germline, CDR1 is GEAIGNYY and CDR2 is EKD. The CDR3 has 17 residues. CDR3 protein: CACDGTGGTWDTRQMFF. The CDR3, as DNA: TGTGCCTGTGATGGTACTGGGGGGACCTGGGACACCCGACAGATGTTTTTC.

This clone was observed a few times. The mismatch at residue 6 between this DNA's translation and the TCRdb protein of a much larger clone likely reflects a read error; the protein shown is translated from the DNA. The chain has TRDV1 and TRDJ1; D is unresolved. Assignment of the J gene here rests on matching the DNA to germline, because TCRdb gives none. This CDR3 is 17 amino acids long. V was cut by 1 base and J by 0 bases, with 15 bases left in between. Looked up from germline, CDR1 is TSWWSYY and CDR2 is QGS. CDR3 amino acids: CALGEHEGSLNTDKLIF. CDR3 sequence (DNA): TGTGCTCTTGGGGAACATGAGGGGTCCCTAAACACCGATAAACTCATCTTT.

This clone has a handful of counts. A far larger clone lies a single base away; this is likely a read error. The sample holds other DNA sequences that translate to the same CDR3. The chain carries TRDV1 and TRDJ1, with 7 bases fitting TRDD3. TCRdb lists no J gene, so it was determined here by aligning the DNA to germline. This CDR3 comprises 20 residues. Looked up from germline, CDR1 is TSWWSYY and CDR2 is QGS. V lost 3 bases and J lost 4; bases outside the gene matches: 23. CDR3 DNA: TGTGCTCTTGGGGAGTACAGGATGGGGGACGAAGTAACACCCTTCGATAAACTCATCTTT. It codes for CALGEYRMGDEVTPFDKLIF.

In this sample, this clone turned up a few times. TCRdb pairs this DNA with a much larger clone's protein that differs at residue 11, likely a read error; the protein shown was translated from the DNA. This chain links TRDV1 with TRDJ1, with D perhaps given as TRDD2 or TRDD3 (8 bases each). TCRdb does not report a J gene; here it was assigned by matching the DNA to germline references. CDR1 is TSWWSYY, CDR2 QGS, per germline. The CDR3 is 26 amino acids. The V and J ends lost 0 bases and 0 bases respectively, with 41 bases between them. The CDR3 DNA follows: TGTGCTCTTGGGGAACTAGATTGGTTGGGGGACTTCCTACGTACTGGGGGGACTCGGTACACCGATAAACTCATCTTT. Amino acid sequence: CALGELDWLGDFLRTGGTRYTDKLIF.

As for this clone: TCRdb pairs this DNA with a much larger clone's protein that differs at residue 8, likely a read error; the protein shown was translated from the DNA. CDR3 DNA sequence: TGTGCCTGTGATCCTCTTCAATTCGTTGGATACTTAAACACCGATAAACTCATCTTT. It is translated as CACDPLQFVGYLNTDKLIF. The chain employs TRDV2 and TRDJ1, with a possible D match to TRDD3 (6 bases). Since TCRdb gives no J gene, matching the DNA to germline was used here to assign it. The length of the CDR3 is 19 residues. Germline loops: CDR1 GEAIGNYY, CDR2 EKD. V dropped 4 bases and J dropped 0 bases, with 26 bases sitting between them.

This clone was seen repeatedly, ten times or more. In DNA, the CDR3 is TGTGCAGCAAGCGCGCTTATCCCCTTACGAGCCGGGTGGACGGGTAAACTCATCTTT. This gives the protein CAASALIPLRAGWTGKLIF. The chain recombines TRAV29/DV5 with TRDJ1; D is ambiguous. The ends were cut back, 0 bases at V and 7 bases at J, with 31 bases in the middle. Per the germline V gene, CDR1 is NSMFDY and CDR2 is ISSIKDK. CDR3 length equals 19 residues.

To note about this clone: The TCRdb record carries a much larger clone's protein, which differs from this DNA's translation at residue 11; a read error is the likely cause, and the protein listed here is the DNA translation. The V and J genes are TRDV1 and TRDJ1; 7 bases are shared with TRDD3. In germline, CDR1 is TSWWSYY, CDR2 QGS. The CDR3 is made up of 16 amino acids. V was clipped by 5 bases and J by 9 bases; unmatched bases: 18. The CDR3, as DNA: TGTGCTCTTGGGCACAATGAAGGCTGGGGGGCTAGGGAACTCATCTTT. Translating it yields CALGHNEGWGARELIF.

This clone was seen only a few times. Translating this DNA gives a protein that differs at residue 7 from the TCRdb one, which belongs to a much larger clone; a read error is likely, and the protein shown is this translation. V gene TRDV1 combines with J gene TRDJ1; no firm D call. Germline V gene lookup returns CDR1 TSWWSYY and CDR2 QGS. This CDR3 has 15 residues. Trimming cost V 4 bases and J 0 bases, with 12 bases left between them. The CDR3 nucleotides are TGTGCTCTTGGGGGCCCCTGCACGGACACCGATAAACTCATCTTT. Amino acid sequence: CALGGPCTDTDKLIF.

On this clone: A much larger clone sits a single nucleotide away, making a read error possible. Other DNA sequences from this sample encode an identical CDR3 as well. The chain carries TRDV2 and TRDJ1; D remains unclear. No J gene was available from TCRdb, and it was assigned here by a germline match of the DNA. This CDR3 region has 15 residues. Germline CDR1 is GEAIGNYY and CDR2 is EKD. V was trimmed by 4 bases and J by 2 bases, leaving 16 bases between them. CDR3 sequence: CACDTVAPRTDKLIF. CDR3 nucleotide sequence: TGTGCCTGTGATACCGTGGCGCCGCGAACCGATAAACTCATCTTT.

Only a few counts were recorded for this clone. TCRdb lists the protein of a much larger clone for this DNA, which differs at residue 12, so this is likely a read error; the protein given here is translated from the DNA itself. This chain uses TRDV1 with TRDJ1, with 9 bases lining up with TRDD2. The trim removed 3 bases at V and 0 bases at J, leaving 20 bases unmatched. Germline values: CDR1 TSWWSYY, CDR2 QGS. This CDR3 has 21 amino acids. The DNA for the CDR3 is TGTGCTCTTGGGGACCCGGCCTTCCTACGAGGGATGCGCTGGTACACCGATAAACTCATCTTT. Translation gives CALGDPAFLRGMRWYTDKLIF.

This clone occurred a few times. This DNA translates differently at residue 7 from the TCRdb protein, which is that of a much larger clone; a read error is likely, and the protein shown is the DNA's own translation. The J gene is TRDJ1, the V gene TRDV1, with 13 bases lining up with TRDD3. The CDR3 loop spans 25 amino acids. The germline gives CDR1 TSWWSYY, CDR2 QGS. CDR3 amino acids: CALGERGFLHGTGGYAGLYTDKLIF. CDR3 DNA: TGCGCTCTTGGGGAACGAGGCTTCCTACATGGTACTGGGGGATACGCCGGGCTGTACACCGATAAACTCATCTTT.

This clone was seen more than once but under ten times. The chain uses TRDV1 and TRDJ1, with 7 bases that match TRDD3. The J gene is absent in TCRdb and was assigned here via DNA matching to germline. CDR1 and CDR2 from the germline V gene are TSWWSYY and QGS. This CDR3 is 17 amino acids long. V lost 8 bases to trimming and J lost 7 bases; unmatched junction nucleotides: 22. The CDR3 region is CALMRLPTHAGGSKLIF. DNA of the CDR3: TGTGCTCTTATGAGGCTTCCCACACACGCCGGGGGATCTAAACTCATCTTT.

This clone was detected many times. TCRdb records a much larger clone's protein for this DNA, with a difference at residue 3 that likely arises from a read error; the protein given is the translation of the DNA. The chain joins TRDV1 to TRDJ1; 9 bases fit TRDD3. The CDR3 covers 18 residues. Germline V gene data show CDR1 as TSWWSYY and CDR2 as QGS. The CDR3 here is CAPGEVIGGIQYTDKLIF. The CDR3 coding sequence is TGTGCTCCTGGGGAAGTGATCGGGGGGATACAGTACACCGATAAACTCATCTTT.

This clone turned up a few times. It differs at one base from a far larger clone, so likely a read error. The sample has other DNA sequences that encode this CDR3 too. The rearrangement uses TRDV1 and TRDJ1; tentatively, D is TRDD3 (6 bases). TCRdb leaves out the J gene; it was filled in here by matching the DNA to germline. Trimming shortened V by 6 bases and J by 2 bases, and 22 bases separated the two germline ends. Germline lookup yields CDR1 TSWWSYY and CDR2 QGS. CDR3 length: 17 residues. The CDR3 nucleotides are TGTGCTCTTGGAGCGGGGGACGGTCTAGAGGAAACCGATAAACTCATCTTT. Translating gives CALGAGDGLEETDKLIF.

This clone has only a few counts. This DNA's translation differs at residue 23 from TCRdb's protein, which comes from a much larger clone; a read error is likely, and the protein shown is translated from the DNA. The V gene was identified as TRDV1, while no J gene was called; no check of the table's D call, TRDD3, against the DNA was made. The length of the CDR3 is 25 residues. CDR1 TSWWSYY and CDR2 QGS come from the germline V gene. The CDR3 region has the DNA TGTGCTCTTGGGGATTTGTCCACCCCATTCCCTGAGGGATTGTACTGGGGGATAACGTCCGATAAACCCATCTTT. Translation: CALGDLSTPFPEGLYWGITSDKPIF.

Turning to this clone: This DNA's translation differs at residue 14 from TCRdb's protein, which comes from a much larger clone; a read error is likely, and the protein shown is translated from the DNA. This chain joins TRDV1 and TRDJ1; 12 positions agree with TRDD3. TCRdb records no J gene; here it was assigned by comparing the DNA to germline. CDR3 length: 17 residues. Per germline, CDR1 TSWWSYY and CDR2 QGS. This chain's CDR3 is CALGDDHWGILTDRLIF. The CDR3 DNA reads as TGTGCTCTTGGGGACGACCACTGGGGGATACTCACCGATAGACTCATCTTT.

This clone was recorded a few times. A read error is likely here: a far larger clone is one base away. Within the sample, other DNA sequences also encode this same CDR3. This chain links TRDV1 with TRDJ1; 8 bases match TRDD3. TCRdb lists no J gene, so it was determined here by aligning the DNA to germline. With V trimmed by 3 bases and J by 1 base, 16 bases remained unmatched. This CDR3 comprises 19 residues. Germline CDR1 and CDR2: TSWWSYY and QGS. The CDR3 region is CALGDAYEYWGPLTDKLIF. DNA for the CDR3: TGTGCTCTTGGGGATGCCTACGAATACTGGGGGCCGCTCACCGATAAACTCATCTTT.

As to this clone: The protein that TCRdb holds for this DNA derives from a much larger clone and differs from the translated DNA at residue 4, which likely indicates a read error; the protein shown here is translated from the DNA. The chain employs TRDV1 and TRDJ1; possible D gene TRDD3, 5 bases. Germline values: CDR1 TSWWSYY, CDR2 QGS. The CDR3 spans 14 residues. The DNA for the CDR3 is TGTGCTCTGACTCCTCCCCCCGATACCGGTAAACTCATCTTT. Protein product: CALTPPPDTGKLIF.